This T cell receptor beta chain stems from a study of T cells after yellow fever vaccination. Study observations and caveats: A small proportion of clonotypes was detected in both the CD4 and CD8 compartments.

TCRdb itself ran the 5' RACE reads through MiXCR, one entry per CDR3 protein. The table records 200,000 to 300,000 distinct CDR3 sequences, roughly 3.7% of them present only once. The V gene end was trimmed by 5 bases and the J gene end by 10 bases; junction bases not matched to a gene: 8. Germline CDR1 MNHEY, CDR2 SVGEGT. The CDR3 has 14 residues. This clonotype was observed at least ten times. Its specificity is not known. This sample comprised PBMCs, obtained 15 days after the yellow fever booster vaccination. This clonotype was obtained from a man aged 18 to 29 who received the YFV17D yellow fever vaccine. The rearrangement links TRBV6-2 or TRBV6-3 to TRBJ1-6, with 7 bases aligning to TRBD1. Written as DNA, the CDR3 is TGTGCCAGCAGTCCGACAGGGAATGAATCACCCCTCCACTTT. Amino acids: CASSPTGNESPLHF.